Sequencing of this T cell receptor (beta chain) was carried out in a study of T cell responses to AZD1222 COVID-19 vaccine. Worth noting for this clone: Its antigen remains unidentified.

Sequencing used immunoSEQ multiplex PCR; TCRdb keeps in-frame clones, though not all of them. The table records about 110,000 clones, 88% of them present only once. V gave up 4 bases and J gave up 8 bases, with 22 bases separating them. CDR1 KGHDR and CDR2 SFDVKD come from the germline V gene. This CDR3 has 17 amino acids. Second-dose groups at about 4 or about 12 weeks were pooled. Broader study findings: Reportedly, close to half of spike-specific TCRs are directed against unmutated variant regions.

Sequences were derived from peripheral blood, sampled 28 days after the second AZD1222 dose. This clonotype was sampled from an adult who received the AZD1222 COVID-19 vaccine. The rearrangement uses TRBV24-1 and TRBJ1-4; the D gene is possibly TRBD1 (6 bases). The CDR3 loop reads CATSESHLRGAREKLFF. The CDR3 coding sequence is TGTGCCACCAGTGAATCCCACCTTCGGGGGGCGAGGGAAAAACTGTTTTTT.